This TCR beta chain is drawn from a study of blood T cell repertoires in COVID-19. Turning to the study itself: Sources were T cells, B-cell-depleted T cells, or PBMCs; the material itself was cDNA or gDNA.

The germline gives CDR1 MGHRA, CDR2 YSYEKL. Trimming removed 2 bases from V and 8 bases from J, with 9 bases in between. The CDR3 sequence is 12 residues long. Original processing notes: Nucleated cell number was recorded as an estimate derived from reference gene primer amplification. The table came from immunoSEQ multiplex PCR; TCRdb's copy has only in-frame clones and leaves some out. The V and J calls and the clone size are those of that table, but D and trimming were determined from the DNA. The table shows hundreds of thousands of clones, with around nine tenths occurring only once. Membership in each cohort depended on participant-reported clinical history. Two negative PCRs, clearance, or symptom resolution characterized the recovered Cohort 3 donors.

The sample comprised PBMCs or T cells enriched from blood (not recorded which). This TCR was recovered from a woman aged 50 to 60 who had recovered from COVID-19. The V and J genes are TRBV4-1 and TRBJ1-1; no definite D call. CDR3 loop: CASSQSGQEAFF. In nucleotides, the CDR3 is TGCGCCAGCAGCCAAAGCGGGCAAGAAGCTTTCTTT.